This T cell receptor (beta chain) derives from a study of glioma-infiltrating T cells. General study points: Above-expected tissue-blood divergence occurred in all gliomas, most in low-grade ones. Tissue and blood shared very few CDR3 sequences.

Amplification of TCR alpha and beta CDR3 regions from RNA used iRepertoire nested multiplex PCR. TCRdb re-derived calls from the multiplex PCR reads in MiXCR, one entry per CDR3 protein. The data show about 400,000 distinct CDR3 sequences, roughly 41% seen once. Points on this clonotype: Its antigen is not identified. This sequence may be a read error, since a much larger clone differs from it by one base.

The CDR3 consists of 14 residues. This TCR derives from a human donor with low-grade glioma or glioblastoma, undergoing nonglioma brain surgery, or in good health (not recorded which). What was sequenced was glioma tissue, nonneoplastic brain tissue, or PBMCs (not recorded which). The V and J genes are TRBV12-3 or TRBV12-4 and TRBJ1-5; D gene unclear. The CDR3 here is CASSFSFSNQPRHF. The CDR3 DNA reads TGTGCCAGCAGTTTCAGCTTTTCAAATCAGCCCCGGCATTTT.